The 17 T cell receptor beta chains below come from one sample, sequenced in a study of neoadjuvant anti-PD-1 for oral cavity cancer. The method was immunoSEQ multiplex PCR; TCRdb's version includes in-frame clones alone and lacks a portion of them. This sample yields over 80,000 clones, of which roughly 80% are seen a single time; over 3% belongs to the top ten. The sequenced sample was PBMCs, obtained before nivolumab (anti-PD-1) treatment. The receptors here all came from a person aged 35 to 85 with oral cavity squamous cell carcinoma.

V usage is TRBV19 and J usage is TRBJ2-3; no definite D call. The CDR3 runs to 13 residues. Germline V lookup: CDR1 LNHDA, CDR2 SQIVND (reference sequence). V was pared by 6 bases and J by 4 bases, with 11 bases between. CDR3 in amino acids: CASRPRGADTQYF. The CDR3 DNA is TGTGCCAGTAGGCCCCGAGGTGCAGATACGCAGTATTTT. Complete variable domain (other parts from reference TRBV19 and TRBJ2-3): DGGITQSPKYLFRKEGQNVTLSCEQNLNHDAMYWYRQDPGQGLRLIYYSQIVNDFQKGDIAEGYSVSREKKESFPLTVTSAQKNPTAFYLCASRPRGADTQYFGPGTRLTVL.

The CDR3 bases are TGCGCCAGCAGCCAAGATCTTCAGGGAAACTACAATGAGCAGTTCTTC. Amino acids: CASSQDLQGNYNEQFF. The gene calls are TRBV4-1 and TRBJ2-1, with D possibly matching TRBD1 (5 bases). This CDR3 is 16 amino acids long. The V gene's germline CDR1 is MGHRA and CDR2 YSYEKL. The germline V and J ends were trimmed by 0 bases and 3 bases, with 12 bases remaining between them.

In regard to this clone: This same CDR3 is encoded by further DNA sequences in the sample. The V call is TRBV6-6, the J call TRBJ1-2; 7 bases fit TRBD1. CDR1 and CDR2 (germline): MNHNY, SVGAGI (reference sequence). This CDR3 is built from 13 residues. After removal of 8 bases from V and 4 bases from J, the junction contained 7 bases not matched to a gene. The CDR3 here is CASSPGQAYGYTF. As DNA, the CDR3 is TGTGCCAGCTCCCCAGGACAGGCCTATGGCTACACCTTC.

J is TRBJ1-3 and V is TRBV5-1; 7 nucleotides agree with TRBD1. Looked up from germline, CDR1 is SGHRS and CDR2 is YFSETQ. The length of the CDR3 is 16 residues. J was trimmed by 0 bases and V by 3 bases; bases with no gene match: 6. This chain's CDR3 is CASSSGGQSSGNTIYF. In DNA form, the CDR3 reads TGCGCCAGCAGCTCCGGGGGACAGAGCTCTGGAAACACCATATATTTT.

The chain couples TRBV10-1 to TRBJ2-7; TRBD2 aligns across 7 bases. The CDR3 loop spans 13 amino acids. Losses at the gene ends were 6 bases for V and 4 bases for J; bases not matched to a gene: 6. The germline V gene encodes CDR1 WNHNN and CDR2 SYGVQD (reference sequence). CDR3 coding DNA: TGCGCCAGCAGCCGGGAGGCCGGGTACGAGCAGTACTTC. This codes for CASSREAGYEQYF.

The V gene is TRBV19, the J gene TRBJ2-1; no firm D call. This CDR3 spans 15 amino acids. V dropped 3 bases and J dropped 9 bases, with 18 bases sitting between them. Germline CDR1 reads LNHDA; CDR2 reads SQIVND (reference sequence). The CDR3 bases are TGTGCCAGTAGTATCGATCAGCGACCTCCGGGTGAGCAGTTCTTC. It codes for CASSIDQRPPGEQFF.

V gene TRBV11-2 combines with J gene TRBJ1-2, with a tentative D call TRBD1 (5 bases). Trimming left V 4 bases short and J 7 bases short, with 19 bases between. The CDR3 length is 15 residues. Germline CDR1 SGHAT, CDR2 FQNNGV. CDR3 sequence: CASSSSVPGRVGYTF. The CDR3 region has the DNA TGTGCCAGCAGCTCTTCCGTCCCAGGGAGAGTTGGCTACACCTTC.

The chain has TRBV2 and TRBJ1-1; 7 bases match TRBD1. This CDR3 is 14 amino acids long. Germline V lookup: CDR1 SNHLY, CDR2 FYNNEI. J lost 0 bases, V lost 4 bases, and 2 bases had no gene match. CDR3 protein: CASSAGTVNTEAFF. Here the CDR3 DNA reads TGTGCCAGCAGTGCAGGGACAGTGAACACTGAAGCTTTCTTT.

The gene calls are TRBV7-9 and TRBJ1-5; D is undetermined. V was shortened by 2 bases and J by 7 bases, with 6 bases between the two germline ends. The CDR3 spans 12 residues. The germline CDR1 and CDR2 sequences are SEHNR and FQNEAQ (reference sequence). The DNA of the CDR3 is TGTGCCAGCAGCTTATTGGGGCAGCCCCAGCATTTT. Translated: CASSLLGQPQHF.

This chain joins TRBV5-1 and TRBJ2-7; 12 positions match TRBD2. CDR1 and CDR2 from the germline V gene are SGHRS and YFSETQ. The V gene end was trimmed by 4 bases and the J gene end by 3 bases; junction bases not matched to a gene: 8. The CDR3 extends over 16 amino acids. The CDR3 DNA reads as TGCGCCAGCAGCCCTGGGACTAGCGGGCCCATCTACGAGCAGTACTTC. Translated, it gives CASSPGTSGPIYEQYF.

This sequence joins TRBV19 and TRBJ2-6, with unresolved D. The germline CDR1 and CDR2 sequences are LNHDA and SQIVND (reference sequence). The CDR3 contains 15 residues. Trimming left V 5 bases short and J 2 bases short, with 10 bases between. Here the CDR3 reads CASSPERAGANVLTF. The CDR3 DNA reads TGTGCCAGTAGTCCCGAACGGGCTGGGGCCAACGTCCTGACTTTC.

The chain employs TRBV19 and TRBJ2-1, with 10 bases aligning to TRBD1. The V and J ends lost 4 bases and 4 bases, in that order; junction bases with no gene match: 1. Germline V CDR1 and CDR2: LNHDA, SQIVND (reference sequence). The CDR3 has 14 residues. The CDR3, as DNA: TGTGCCAGTAGTACGGGACAGGGGTACAATGAGCAGTTCTTC. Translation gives CASSTGQGYNEQFF.

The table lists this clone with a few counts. CDR3 sequence reads: CSVDQTSTDTQYF. The CDR3 DNA sequence: TGCAGCGTTGACCAGACTAGCACAGATACGCAGTATTTT. The chain is built from TRBV29-1 and TRBJ2-3, with D uncertain. This CDR3 comprises 13 residues. V was cut by 3 bases and J by 0 bases, with 7 bases left in between. The germline CDR1 and CDR2 sequences are SQVTM and ANQGSEA.

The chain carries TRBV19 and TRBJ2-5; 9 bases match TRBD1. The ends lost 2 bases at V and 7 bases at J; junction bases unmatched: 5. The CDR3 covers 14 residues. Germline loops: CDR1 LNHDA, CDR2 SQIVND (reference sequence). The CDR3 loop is CASSIRTGEGTQYF. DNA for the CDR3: TGTGCCAGTAGTATAAGGACAGGGGAGGGGACCCAGTACTTC.

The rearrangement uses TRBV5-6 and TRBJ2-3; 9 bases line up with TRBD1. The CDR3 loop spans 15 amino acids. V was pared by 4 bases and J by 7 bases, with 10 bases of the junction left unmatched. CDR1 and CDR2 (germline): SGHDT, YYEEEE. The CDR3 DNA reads TGTGCCAGCAGCCCCTGGGACAGGGAGGGGAATACGCAGTATTTT. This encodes CASSPWDREGNTQYF. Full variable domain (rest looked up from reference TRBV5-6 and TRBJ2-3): DAGVTQSPTHLIKTRGQQVTLRCSPKSGHDTVSWYQQALGQGPQFIFQYYEEEERQRGNFPDRFSGHQFPNYSSELNVNALLLGDSALYLCASSPWDREGNTQYFGPGTRLTVL.

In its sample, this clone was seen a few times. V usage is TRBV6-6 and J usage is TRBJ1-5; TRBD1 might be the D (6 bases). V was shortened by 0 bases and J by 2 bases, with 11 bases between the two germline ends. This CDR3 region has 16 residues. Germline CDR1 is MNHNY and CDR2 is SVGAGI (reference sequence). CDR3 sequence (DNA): TGTGCCAGCAGTTACTCGTGGGGGCGAGGCAATCAGCCCCAGCATTTT. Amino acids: CASSYSWGRGNQPQHF.

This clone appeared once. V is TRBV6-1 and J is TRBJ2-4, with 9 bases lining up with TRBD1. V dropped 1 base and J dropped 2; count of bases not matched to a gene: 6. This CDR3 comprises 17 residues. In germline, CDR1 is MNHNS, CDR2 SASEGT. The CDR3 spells CASSEDGGQGTKNIQYF. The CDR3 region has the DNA TGTGCCAGCAGTGAAGACGGGGGACAGGGCACCAAAAACATTCAGTACTTC.